This entry lists 18 T cell receptor beta chains sequenced from one sample in a study of technical replicates of blood from several donors. Clones were read by immunoSEQ multiplex PCR, and TCRdb kept only the in-frame ones, dropping some. This table holds tens of thousands of clones, roughly nine tenths found once. The specimen sequenced was T cells isolated from PBMCs. The receptor source for this set is a human donor in good health.

The chain combines TRBV4-1 with TRBJ1-2; TRBD1 might be the D (5 bases). Germline-derived CDR1 and CDR2 are MGHRA and YSYEKL. Trimming pared 0 bases from V and 4 bases from J, leaving 15 bases between. The CDR3 sequence is 16 residues long. This CDR3 reads CASSQEPPRDGYGYTF. In DNA, the CDR3 is TGCGCCAGCAGCCAAGAACCGCCCAGGGATGGCTATGGCTACACCTTC.

CDR3 nucleotides: TGTGCCAGCTCACTGGTAGCGGACAAAACACTCTACGAGCAGTACTTC. Translating it yields CASSLVADKTLYEQYF. This sequence joins TRBV18 and TRBJ2-7; a possible D gene is TRBD2 (6 bases). V lost 4 bases and J 3 bases, leaving 19 bases between the germline ends. Germline CDR1 is KGHSH and CDR2 is LQKENI. CDR3 length: 16 residues.

This clone was seen a handful of times. The CDR3 nucleotides are TGTGCCAGCGGCAACTCCTACGAGCAGTACTTC. Encoded protein: CASGNSYEQYF. The V gene is TRBV5-4, the J gene TRBJ2-7; D uncertain. The CDR3 extends over 11 amino acids. Germline V gives CDR1 SGHNT, CDR2 YYREEE (reference sequence). V lost 7 bases to trimming and J lost 0 bases, with 5 bases between them. The variable domain in full, with the rest retrieved from reference TRBV5-4 and TRBJ2-7, is ETGVTQSPTHLIKTRGQQVTLRCSSQSGHNTVSWYQQALGQGPQFIFQYYREEENGRGNFPPRFSGLQFPNYSSELNVNALELDDSALYLCASGNSYEQYFGPGTRLTVT.

CDR3 protein: CACAKGSGRGSYEQYF. CDR3 nucleotide sequence: TGTGCCTGCGCGAAGGGTAGCGGGAGGGGGTCCTACGAGCAGTACTTC. This sequence joins TRBV27 and TRBJ2-7, with 11 nucleotides matching TRBD2. V trimming: 11 bases; J trimming: 1 base; junction bases outside the gene matches: 13. Germline CDR1 is MNHEY and CDR2 is SMNVEV (reference sequence). The CDR3 has 16 residues.

V usage is TRBV7-3 and J usage is TRBJ2-3; 10 positions agree with TRBD1. Looked up from germline, CDR1 is SGHTA and CDR2 is FQGTGA. Losses at the gene ends were 5 bases for V and 3 bases for J; bases not matched to a gene: 2. The CDR3 covers 14 residues. CDR3 in DNA: TGTGCCAGCAGCCTGGGACAGGGGACAGATACGCAGTATTTT. It encodes CASSLGQGTDTQYF.

The chain joins TRBV27 to TRBJ2-7; D remains ambiguous. Looked up from germline, CDR1 is MNHEY and CDR2 is SMNVEV (reference sequence). V lost 5 bases and J 2 bases, leaving 10 bases between the germline ends. The length of the CDR3 is 13 residues. The CDR3 spells CASSTIPAYEQYF. The CDR3 DNA reads TGTGCCAGCAGTACCATCCCAGCCTACGAGCAGTACTTC.

This chain joins TRBV11-3 and TRBJ1-3, with TRBD1 as a possible D gene (6 bases). Per the germline V gene, CDR1 is SGHNT and CDR2 is YENEEA. The ends were cut back, 5 bases at V and 0 bases at J, with 14 bases in the middle. This CDR3 has 16 residues. CDR3 sequence: CASSPKTGSSGNTIYF. In nucleotides, the CDR3 is TGTGCCAGCAGCCCCAAGACAGGATCCTCTGGAAACACCATATATTTT.

This chain uses TRBV27 with TRBJ1-4, with 9 nucleotides matching TRBD1. V gave up 5 bases and J gave up 7 bases; unmatched junction bases: 14. The CDR3 has 17 residues. In germline, CDR1 is MNHEY, CDR2 SMNVEV (reference sequence). In DNA, the CDR3 is TGTGCCAGCAGTCCCGTTTTCCGACAGGGGGTAGGTGAAAAACTGTTTTTT. Residues: CASSPVFRQGVGEKLFF.

The rearrangement links TRBV2 to TRBJ1-1, with 11 bases that match TRBD1. With 7 bases clipped from V and 11 bases from J, the junction kept 6 bases outside the gene matches. CDR3 length: 12 amino acids. Germline CDR1 SNHLY, CDR2 FYNNEI. CDR3: CASTGQGVFAFF. For the CDR3, the DNA is TGTGCCAGCACGGGACAGGGGGTGTTCGCTTTCTTT.

The V call is TRBV6-5, the J call TRBJ1-4; a possible D gene is TRBD1 (6 bases). The V gene's germline CDR1 is MNHEY and CDR2 SVGAGI. The CDR3 sequence is 16 residues long. Deletions cut 0 bases from V and 0 bases from J, with 8 bases between. The CDR3 DNA reads as TGTGCCAGCAGTTACTCAACAGGGCCAACTAATGAAAAACTGTTTTTT. Its translation: CASSYSTGPTNEKLFF.

This clone was counted a single time. The rearrangement uses TRBV19 and TRBJ2-3, with 7 bases lining up with TRBD1. Germline V gene lookup returns CDR1 LNHDA and CDR2 SQIVND (reference sequence). The CDR3 length is 14 residues. After removal of 5 bases from V and 5 bases from J, the junction contained 7 bases not matched to a gene. CDR3: CASSPRTGKDTQYF. CDR3 DNA: TGTGCCAGTAGTCCGCGGACAGGAAAAGATACGCAGTATTTT.

This chain uses TRBV7-2 with TRBJ2-7; the D gene is possibly TRBD2 (6 bases). The CDR3 extends over 15 amino acids. Germline V gene lookup returns CDR1 SGHTA and CDR2 FQGNSA. V lost 4 bases, J lost 3 bases, and 16 bases lay in between. CDR3 loop: CASSSYSQGLYEQYF. As DNA, the CDR3 is TGTGCCAGCAGCTCGTATAGCCAGGGACTCTACGAGCAGTACTTC.

J is TRBJ2-2 and V is TRBV9, with 7 nucleotides matching TRBD1. Trimming cost V 3 bases and J 1 base; bases outside gene matches: 6. CDR3 length: 16 amino acids. Germline V gene data show CDR1 as SGDLS and CDR2 as YYNGEE. CDR3 nucleotides: TGTGCCAGCAGCGAGGAGACAGGGTTGAACACCGGGGAGCTGTTTTTT. This translates into CASSEETGLNTGELFF. The variable domain in full, completed from reference TRBV9 and TRBJ2-2, reads DSGVTQTPKHLITATGQRVTLRCSPRSGDLSVYWYQQSLDQGLQFLIQYYNGEERAKGNILERFSAQQFPDLHSELNLSSLELGDSALYFCASSEETGLNTGELFFGEGSRLTVL.

The gene calls are TRBV7-2 and TRBJ1-1; D might be TRBD1 (5 bases). The V end was cut by 2 bases, the J end by 6 bases, with 10 bases between. CDR3 length equals 13 residues. CDR1 is SGHTA and CDR2 is FQGNSA in the germline V gene. DNA for the CDR3: TGTGCCAGCAGCTTACCTGGGGCGGCTGAAGCTTTCTTT. Translated, it gives CASSLPGAAEAFF.

The CDR3, as DNA: TGTGCCAGCAGCTCCCATTTGGGCGGGAGGGCCCATGAGCAGTTCTTC. The encoded protein is CASSSHLGGRAHEQFF. The genes are TRBV7-3 and TRBJ2-1, with 9 positions matching TRBD2. The junction had 12 bases not matched to a gene; V was cut back by 4 bases and J by 8 bases. The CDR3 length is 16 residues. Germline V gene lookup returns CDR1 SGHTA and CDR2 FQGTGA.

The chain uses TRBV4-2 and TRBJ2-1, with D unresolved. The CDR3 has 12 amino acids. The germline gives CDR1 LGHNA, CDR2 YNFKEQ. V shed 8 bases and J shed 5 bases, with 10 bases lying between them. For the CDR3, the DNA is TGTGCCAGCCACAGATACAACAATGAGCAGTTCTTC. It translates to CASHRYNNEQFF.

This sequence joins TRBV9 and TRBJ2-7; 7 bases align to TRBD2. Germline V lookup: CDR1 SGDLS, CDR2 YYNGEE. Germline trimming cut 0 bases from V and 2 bases from J; bases unmatched to any gene: 8. The CDR3 totals 16 residues. The CDR3 DNA follows: TGTGCCAGCAGCGTAGATGTTAGCGGGTGGGCCTACGAGCAGTACTTC. Translated, it gives CASSVDVSGWAYEQYF.

This CDR3 is CASSIRNTEAFF. In DNA, the CDR3 is TGTGCCAGTAGTATTAGGAACACTGAAGCTTTCTTT. This chain uses TRBV19 with TRBJ1-1; D gene uncertain. This CDR3 has 12 amino acids. CDR1 LNHDA and CDR2 SQIVND come from the germline V gene (reference sequence). The V end was cut by 3 bases, the J end by 1 base, with 3 bases between.